The clone carrying this TCR beta chain came up many times. Its cognate antigen is unknown. The data stem from a study of neurological immune-mediated disorders. As healthy controls, volunteers from a blood bank in Maryland, USA, were used. Source material was 2 million unsorted PBMCs, stored at -80 °C in RNAlater. Trimming cost V 6 bases and J 1 base, with 9 bases left between them. Germline V gene sequence: CDR1 MNHEY, CDR2 SVGAGI. There are 13 residues in the CDR3. MiXCR, applied by TCRdb to the 5' RACE reads, yields one record per CDR3 protein. Found here are 35,000 to 40,000 distinct CDR3 sequences, under 9.5% of them singletons; the top ten hold around 4.4%. Findings and limits, study-wide: The greatest TCR clonal expansion occurred in HTLV-1-associated myelopathy and the least in multiple sclerosis, which fell below healthy controls.

V usage is TRBV6-5 and J usage is TRBJ1-1; D is undetermined. The sequenced material came from PBMCs. This clonotype originated in a woman aged 35 to 49 in good health. DNA for the CDR3: TGTGCCAGCAGCGAAGGGAGGAACACTGAAGCTTTCTTT. Its translation: CASSEGRNTEAFF.